Here is one T cell receptor (beta chain) with its context. The CDR3 is 13 amino acids. Germline values: CDR1 MNHEY, CDR2 SVGAGI. Deletions cut 4 bases from V and 2 bases from J, with 6 bases between. The data were taken from a study of control samples from healthy donors and cancer patients. The table came from immunoSEQ multiplex PCR; TCRdb's copy has only in-frame clones and leaves some out. The data show some 210,000 clones, with about nine tenths seen just once and 1.5% to 2% held by the top ten. What was sequenced was blood. The genes are TRBV6-5 and TRBJ1-5; D gene ambiguous. The sequence derives from a man aged 25-45 years in good health. The CDR3 sequence: CASSSERNQPQHF. The CDR3 DNA reads TGTGCCAGCAGTTCAGAGCGCAATCAGCCCCAGCATTTT.